A few counts support the clone carrying this T cell receptor beta chain. Its antigen is still unknown. V lost 5 bases to trimming and J lost 2 bases, with 13 bases between them. Germline V gives CDR1 SGHTS, CDR2 YDEGEE. This CDR3 is 14 amino acids long. These data come from a study of cytomegalovirus exposure and HLA in healthy donors. Study overall: Findings of an earlier analysis included 110 million or so unique TCR beta sequences from about 180 million T cells.

Study-wide findings and caveats: In terms of immune exposure information, only CMV serostatus was available. A previous analysis found most TCR beta V segments productive roughly 87% or roughly 30% of the time. Relative to the approximately 670-donor mean, N-insertions were reportedly fewer in an Asian-associated ancestry cluster in a later analysis.

The PCR had 60 Vbeta and 13 Jbeta primers. Here immunoSEQ multiplex PCR was the method, and the copy in TCRdb shows in-frame clones only, minus some. The sample records approximately 200,000 clones, more than 70% being singletons. The chain joins TRBV5-8 to TRBJ1-2, with D hard to call. Sequencing was done on a sample of PBMCs. The receptor was isolated from a human donor in good health. The CDR3 DNA is TGTGCCAGCAGGAGAGGTTCTTCAAACTATGGCTACACCTTC. It codes for CASRRGSSNYGYTF. Drawing the rest from reference TRBV5-8 and TRBJ1-2, the complete variable domain is EAGVTQSPTHLIKTRGQQATLRCSPISGHTSVYWYQQALGLGLQFLLWYDEGEERNRGNFPPRFSGRQFPNYSSELNVNALELEDSALYLCASRRGSSNYGYTFGSGTRLTVV.